These T cell receptor beta chains were read from a single sample in a study of blood T cell repertoires in COVID-19. Sequencing was performed with immunoSEQ multiplex PCR; in TCRdb, only in-frame clones are kept and a portion is missing. Of fewer than 350,000 clones in the sample, around 88% are singletons; the top ten hold around 2.1%. Material for sequencing was peripheral blood. These receptors were obtained from a woman in her twenties or thirties who had recovered from COVID-19. CDR3s include the opening cysteine and the closing phenylalanine or tryptophan. Each record gives: CDR3 protein, CDR3 DNA, clone size, J gene, D gene, V gene. The D gene is left open where the match is weak. Clone size is stated in some rows and not others, as once, few, many or a class when expanded.

CDR3aa: CASNLVWIAGDANTGELFF
CDR3nt: TGCGCCAGCAATCTCGTCTGGATAGCGGGGGACGCGAACACCGGGGAGCTGTTTTTT
abundance: -
j_gene: TRBJ2-2
d_gene: TRBD2
v_gene: TRBV4-1

CDR3aa: CASSDSTNNEQFF
CDR3nt: TGTGCCAGCAGTGACTCGACTAACAATGAGCAGTTCTTC
abundance: many
j_gene: TRBJ2-1
d_gene: -
v_gene: TRBV6-4

CDR3aa: CASSVSGQGGPQETQYF
CDR3nt: TGTGCCAGCAGCGTATCCGGACAGGGAGGGCCCCAAGAGACCCAGTACTTC
abundance: once
j_gene: TRBJ2-5
d_gene: -
v_gene: TRBV3-1/TRBV3-2

CDR3aa: CASSLTGARSYNSPLHF
CDR3nt: TGCGCCAGCAGCTTGACAGGGGCCCGCTCCTATAATTCACCCCTCCACTTT
abundance: few
j_gene: TRBJ1-6
d_gene: TRBD1
v_gene: TRBV5-1

CDR3aa: CASRLHGGGDQPQHF
CDR3nt: TGTGCCAGCAGGCTTCACGGGGGGGGAGATCAGCCCCAGCATTTT
abundance: -
j_gene: TRBJ1-5
d_gene: -
v_gene: TRBV2

CDR3aa: CASSINPQVVEAFF
CDR3nt: TGTGCCAGTAGTATAAACCCACAGGTAGTTGAAGCTTTCTTT
abundance: -
j_gene: TRBJ1-1
d_gene: -
v_gene: TRBV19

CDR3aa: CASTLGTGNTGELFF
CDR3nt: TGTGCCAGTACTTTGGGGACAGGGAACACCGGGGAGCTGTTTTTT
abundance: -
j_gene: TRBJ2-2
d_gene: TRBD1
v_gene: TRBV19

CDR3aa: CASSLVYVPPDTQYF
CDR3nt: TGTGCCAGCAGCTTGGTCTATGTCCCCCCAGATACGCAGTATTTT
abundance: -
j_gene: TRBJ2-3
d_gene: -
v_gene: TRBV5-8

CDR3aa: CASRTISNQPQHF
CDR3nt: TGTGCCAGCAGAACAATCAGCAATCAGCCCCAGCATTTT
abundance: few
j_gene: TRBJ1-5
d_gene: -
v_gene: TRBV6-5

CDR3aa: CASKKMEQGAQHF
CDR3nt: TGTGCCAGCAAAAAGATGGAACAGGGTGCCCAGCATTTT
abundance: -
j_gene: TRBJ1-5
d_gene: -
v_gene: TRBV6-1

CDR3aa: CASSLLGQNTEAFF
CDR3nt: TGCGCCAGCAGCTTGTTGGGACAGAACACTGAAGCTTTCTTT
abundance: -
j_gene: TRBJ1-1
d_gene: -
v_gene: TRBV5-1

CDR3aa: CASSSGLAGPDTQYF
CDR3nt: TGTGCCAGCAGTTCCGGACTAGCGGGGCCCGATACGCAGTATTTT
abundance: once
j_gene: TRBJ2-3
d_gene: TRBD2
v_gene: TRBV6-2/TRBV6-3

CDR3aa: CASSPKAGGVNEQFF
CDR3nt: TGTGCCAGCTCACCAAAGGCGGGAGGGGTCAATGAGCAGTTCTTC
abundance: -
j_gene: TRBJ2-1
d_gene: TRBD2
v_gene: TRBV18

CDR3aa: CASTGNTEAFF
CDR3nt: TGTGCCAGCACCGGGAACACTGAAGCTTTCTTT
abundance: -
j_gene: TRBJ1-1
d_gene: -
v_gene: TRBV2

CDR3aa: CASSPYWGQNTEAFF
CDR3nt: TGTGCCAGCAGTCCGTATTGGGGGCAGAACACTGAAGCTTTCTTT
abundance: -
j_gene: TRBJ1-1
d_gene: -
v_gene: TRBV6-4

CDR3aa: CASSLLFAHQETQYF
CDR3nt: TGTGCCAGCAGTTTATTGTTCGCGCACCAAGAGACCCAGTACTTC
abundance: -
j_gene: TRBJ2-5
d_gene: -
v_gene: TRBV27

CDR3aa: CASSYPSDYEQYF
CDR3nt: TGTGCCAGCAGTTACCCTAGCGACTACGAGCAGTACTTC
abundance: -
j_gene: TRBJ2-7
d_gene: -
v_gene: TRBV6-2/TRBV6-3

CDR3aa: CASTRGAGGLYEQYF
CDR3nt: TGTGCCAGCACTCGCGGGGCGGGAGGTCTCTACGAGCAGTACTTC
abundance: -
j_gene: TRBJ2-7
d_gene: TRBD2
v_gene: TRBV28

CDR3aa: CASSQEGLRTDTQYF
CDR3nt: TGCGCCAGCAGCCAAGAGGGGCTCCGCACAGATACGCAGTATTTT
abundance: -
j_gene: TRBJ2-3
d_gene: -
v_gene: TRBV4-3

CDR3aa: CAISEQAYSNQPQHF
CDR3nt: TGTGCCATCAGTGAACAGGCTTATAGCAATCAGCCCCAGCATTTT
abundance: -
j_gene: TRBJ1-5
d_gene: -
v_gene: TRBV10-3

CDR3aa: CASSYAYASPLHF
CDR3nt: TGTGCCAGCAGTTACGCCTATGCATCACCCCTCCACTTT
abundance: -
j_gene: TRBJ1-6
d_gene: -
v_gene: TRBV6-5

CDR3aa: CASSMGTSGSLSSYEQYF
CDR3nt: TGCGCCAGCAGCATGGGGACTAGCGGGAGCCTCAGCTCCTACGAGCAGTACTTC
abundance: -
j_gene: TRBJ2-7
d_gene: TRBD2
v_gene: TRBV5-1

CDR3aa: CASSFAQGVLETQYF
CDR3nt: TGTGCTAGCAGCTTCGCACAGGGCGTATTGGAGACCCAGTACTTC
abundance: -
j_gene: TRBJ2-5
d_gene: -
v_gene: TRBV7-7

CDR3aa: CASSLTNYGYTF
CDR3nt: TGTGCCAGCAGCTTAACAAACTATGGCTACACCTTC
abundance: -
j_gene: TRBJ1-2
d_gene: -
v_gene: TRBV7-2

CDR3aa: CASSPWTGQGPDEQYF
CDR3nt: TGTGCCAGCAGTCCATGGACCGGACAGGGACCGGACGAGCAGTACTTC
abundance: -
j_gene: TRBJ2-7
d_gene: TRBD1
v_gene: TRBV6-2/TRBV6-3

CDR3aa: CASSRWDRGHSTLNEKLFF
CDR3nt: TGTGCCAGCAGTCGATGGGACAGAGGACATTCTACGCTTAATGAAAAACTGTTTTTT
abundance: -
j_gene: TRBJ1-4
d_gene: TRBD1
v_gene: TRBV6-6

CDR3aa: CASSREPLIAGGPGTGELFF
CDR3nt: TGTGCCAGCAGCCGAGAACCTCTGATAGCGGGGGGGCCGGGCACCGGGGAGCTGTTTTTT
abundance: once
j_gene: TRBJ2-2
d_gene: TRBD2
v_gene: TRBV3-1/TRBV3-2

CDR3aa: CASSESYQASSYEQYF
CDR3nt: TGTGCCAGCAGTGAGAGCTATCAGGCGAGCTCCTACGAGCAGTACTTC
abundance: -
j_gene: TRBJ2-7
d_gene: -
v_gene: TRBV6-1

CDR3aa: CAWSAVHEQYF
CDR3nt: TGTGCCTGGAGTGCTGTTCACGAGCAGTACTTC
abundance: -
j_gene: TRBJ2-7
d_gene: -
v_gene: TRBV30

CDR3aa: CASSQENRAPEAGELFF
CDR3nt: TGCGCCAGCAGTCAAGAGAACAGGGCCCCTGAGGCCGGGGAGCTGTTTTTT
abundance: -
j_gene: TRBJ2-2
d_gene: -
v_gene: TRBV23-1

CDR3aa: CASSPGGTGALSQYF
CDR3nt: TGTGCCAGTAGTCCCGGCGGGACAGGGGCCCTCTCCCAGTACTTC
abundance: -
j_gene: TRBJ2-5
d_gene: TRBD1
v_gene: TRBV19

CDR3aa: CASRSGVGDQETQYF
CDR3nt: TGTGCCAGCAGAAGCGGGGTGGGGGACCAAGAGACCCAGTACTTC
abundance: -
j_gene: TRBJ2-5
d_gene: TRBD2
v_gene: TRBV2

CDR3aa: CASSMGTGYQPQHF
CDR3nt: TGTGCCAGTAGTATGGGGACAGGGTATCAGCCCCAGCATTTT
abundance: -
j_gene: TRBJ1-5
d_gene: TRBD1
v_gene: TRBV19

CDR3aa: CASRMTSGSDEQYF
CDR3nt: TGCGCCAGCAGAATGACTAGCGGGAGCGACGAGCAGTACTTC
abundance: once
j_gene: TRBJ2-7
d_gene: TRBD2
v_gene: TRBV4-1

CDR3aa: CASSDSIRRGRSGYTF
CDR3nt: TGTGCCAGCAGTGACTCGATTCGGCGGGGGCGGAGTGGCTACACCTTC
abundance: -
j_gene: TRBJ1-2
d_gene: -
v_gene: TRBV6-4

CDR3aa: CASSLEQYNSPLHF
CDR3nt: TGTGCCAGCAGCTTAGAACAGTATAATTCACCCCTCCACTTT
abundance: few
j_gene: TRBJ1-6
d_gene: -
v_gene: TRBV7-9

CDR3aa: CASSPRTAQLLHF
CDR3nt: TGTGCCAGCAGTCCTCGGACAGCCCAGCTCCTCCACTTT
abundance: -
j_gene: TRBJ1-6
d_gene: -
v_gene: TRBV27